This passage covers 3 T cell receptor beta chains from one sample sequenced in a study of T cells in Graves' hyperthyroidism and ophthalmopathy (dated by TCRdb to the late 2010s). Library preparation employed multiplex PCR. The instrument given in TCRdb is Illumina HiSeq 2000. TCR beta CDR3 regions were amplified from RNA transcripts. A first-round RT-PCR of the TCR CDR3 used the HTBI primer set with the Qiagen OneStep RT-PCR kit. TCRdb redid the processing of the public reads, applying fastp at Q25 and MiXCR, and retained in-frame beta chains. Rows are unified per CDR3 protein, each entry keeping the most common DNA and genes. Recorded for this sample are some 180,000 distinct CDR3 sequences; about 17% of them occurred a single time. The ten largest clonotypes hold around 48% of the sample. The specimen sequenced was blood. Receptor source: a woman aged 45-59 years with Graves' hyperthyroidism.

The chain has TRBV20-1 and TRBJ1-6, with TRBD1 matching 8 bases. J was trimmed by 7 bases and V by 6 bases; bases with no gene match: 5. Looked up from germline, CDR1 is DFQATT and CDR2 is SNEGSKA (reference sequence). CDR3 length equals 13 residues. In DNA form, the CDR3 reads TGCAGTGCGACGGGACAGGAGAATTCACCCCTCCACTTT. It codes for CSATGQENSPLHF.

This rearrangement joins TRBV7-2 to TRBJ2-2, with 9 bases lining up with TRBD2. The CDR3 is 18 residues long. The germline CDR1 and CDR2 sequences are SGHTA and FQGNSA. The junction had 12 bases not matched to a gene; V was cut back by 2 bases and J by 5 bases. CDR3 amino acids: CASSLFAGGLAGTGELFF. The CDR3 DNA reads TGTGCCAGCAGCTTATTCGCCGGTGGGCTAGCGGGAACCGGGGAGCTGTTTTTT.

The chain uses TRBV20-1 and TRBJ2-3, with 9 bases fitting TRBD2. This CDR3 is built from 16 residues. Trimming took 6 bases from V and 5 from J; bases not matched to a gene: 15. Germline V lookup: CDR1 DFQATT, CDR2 SNEGSKA (reference sequence). The CDR3 is CSAPIPTSGIQDTQYF. DNA for the CDR3: TGCAGTGCCCCAATCCCGACTAGCGGAATTCAAGATACGCAGTATTTT.